The text below deals with one T cell receptor (beta chain). The specificity of this receptor is unknown. Qualities for individual bases were not recorded, and no much larger clone is one base off. The sample is drawn from a study of CD8+CD57+ T cells in acquired aplastic anemia (dated by TCRdb to the late 2010s). For context, the study as a whole: Extracted DNA from sorted CD4+ and CD8+ cells averaged around 3.4 ug, ranging from roughly 0.2 to 30 ug. Mean read counts for healthy donor samples were 8.5 million to 10.8 million for CD4+ cells and 11.0 million for CD8+ cells.

In this study, sorted CD4+ and CD8+ T cells from the blood of healthy subjects and of severe aplastic anemia patients had their TCR repertoires deep-sequenced. Ficoll-Paque density gradient centrifugation was used to isolate peripheral blood mononuclear cells. CD4+ and CD8+ T cells were sorted by FACS or magnetic beads before DNA extraction. Genomic DNA served as template for TCR beta VDJ combination and CDR3 sequence profiling. An Illumina HiSeq 2000 was the platform used for TCR repertoire sequencing. The paper's processing steps were these. Repertoires were assessed using TRBV/TRBJ rearrangement plots, CDR3 size and DJ length profiles, and Simpson's diversity index. The most abundant DNA sequence in the deep sequencing data was defined as the immunodominant clone. CDR3 amino acid sequences were checked for sharing across subjects and were also compared against the VDJdb database and published repertoires. TCRdb trimmed public reads at Q25 via fastp, called clones via MiXCR and kept in-frame beta chains. Rows merge per CDR3 protein into single entries with the most common DNA and genes. These V and J calls originate from TCRdb's pipeline instead of the authors' own analysis. This sample comprises roughly 150,000 distinct CDR3 sequences, around 45% of them detected only once. The ten largest clones add up to over 0.95% of the sample.

Beyond this particular receptor, the publication reports: No significant difference in CD8+ Simpson's diversity was found between patients and healthy controls (P=0.060). Although roughly 29 CD8+ CDR3 sequences were shared by patients and controls, these sequences appeared highly expressed in patients and within the immunodominant clones of patients.

The sample taken for sequencing was sorted CD4+, CD8+, or CD8+CD57+ T cells (not recorded which) from PBMCs. The TCR was taken from a human donor in good health.

The nucleotides read TGTGCCAGCTCCCCTCGACAGGGAAAAATAGGGAACGAGCAGTACTTC. Translation gives CASSPRQGKIGNEQYF. The chain is assembled from TRBV7-3 and TRBJ2-7, and TRBD1 matches 7 of the central bases. Ends trimmed: V by 8 bases, J by 5 bases; bases unmatched to a gene: 18. The cysteine opens and the phenylalanine closes a CDR3 of 16 amino acids. The DNA shown is the 48-base CDR3, in frame from base 1. As encoded in the germline V gene, CDR1 is SGHTA while CDR2 is FQGTGA. The variable domain in full, with residues beyond the CDR3 obtained from the reference TRBV7-3 and TRBJ2-7 genes, is GAGVSQTPSNKVTEKGKYVELRCDPISGHTALYWYRQSLGQGPEFLIYFQGTGAADDSGLPNDRFFAVRPEGSVSTLKIQRTERGDSAVYLCASSPRQGKIGNEQYFGPGTRLTVT.